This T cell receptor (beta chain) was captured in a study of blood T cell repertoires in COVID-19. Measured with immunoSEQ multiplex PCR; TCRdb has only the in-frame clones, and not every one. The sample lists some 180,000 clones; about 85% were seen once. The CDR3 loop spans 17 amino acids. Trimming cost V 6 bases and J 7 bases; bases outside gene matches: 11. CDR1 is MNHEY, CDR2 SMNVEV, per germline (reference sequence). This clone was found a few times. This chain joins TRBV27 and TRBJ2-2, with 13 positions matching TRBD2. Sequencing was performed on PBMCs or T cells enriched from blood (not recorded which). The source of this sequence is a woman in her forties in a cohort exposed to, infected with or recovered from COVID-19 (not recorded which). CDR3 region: CASRRQGTSGVFGELFF. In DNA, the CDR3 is TGTGCCAGCAGACGTCAGGGGACTAGCGGGGTGTTCGGGGAGCTGTTTTTT.